This is a list of T cell receptor beta chains from one sample in a study of Graves' ophthalmopathy and Graves' hyperthyroidism. TCRdb fed the multiplex PCR reads into MiXCR, producing one record per CDR3 protein. This sample has some 360,000 distinct CDR3 sequences, with roughly 15% found just once. Sequenced material: peripheral blood. The source is an adult woman with stable Graves' hyperthyroidism. The CDR3 runs from the conserved cysteine through the conserved F or W. A D gene is named only where the DNA matches it firmly. The size field is filled for only some rows; it gives once, few, many or a size class.

clone_size	d_call	v_call	j_call	cdr3_nt	cdr3_aa
-	TRBD1	TRBV7-8	TRBJ2-7	TGTGCCAGCAGCTTAGGTCGGACAGGGACCTACGAGCAGTACTTC	CASSLGRTGTYEQYF
-	-	TRBV12-5	TRBJ2-1	TGTGCTAGTGGTTCCGGGATCTACAATGAGAAGTTCTTC	CASGSGIYNEKFF
many	-	TRBV6-1	TRBJ1-1	TGTGCCAGCAGAGGACAGATGAACACTGAAGCTTTCTTT	CASRGQMNTEAFF
many	-	TRBV11-2	TRBJ2-2	TGTGCCAGCAGTCAACGCCCTAGGACGGACCAACGGACCGGGGAGCTGTTTTTT	CASSQRPRTDQRTGELFF
many	-	TRBV2	TRBJ1-2	TGTGCCAGCCAAGAAACGAGGGTCTATGGCTACACCTTC	CASQETRVYGYTF
many	TRBD1	TRBV5-1	TRBJ1-1	TGCGCCAGCAGCTTGGCCTCAGGGGGCACTGAAGCTTTCTTT	CASSLASGGTEAFF
many	-	TRBV2	TRBJ2-7	TGTGCCAGCAGTGAAGATTTGGCGGGGCCGGGCCACGAGCAGTACTTC	CASSEDLAGPGHEQYF
-	-	TRBV3-1	TRBJ2-5	TGTGCCAGCAGCCAAGTTTTTGCGGAGACCCAAGAGACCCAGTACTTC	CASSQVFAETQETQYF
many	-	TRBV12-5	TRBJ2-4	TGTGCTAGTGGTTTGGGAGGCGGGACACACAAAAACATTCAGTACTTC	CASGLGGGTHKNIQYF
many	-	TRBV20-1	TRBJ2-7	TGCAGTGAAAGCGGAGGCCCCACGGGCGAGCAGTACTTC	CSESGGPTGEQYF
many	-	TRBV27	TRBJ2-7	TGTGCCAGCACCAAAGGGGCAGGGCCCTACGAGCAGTACTTC	CASTKGAGPYEQYF
many	TRBD1	TRBV12-3/TRBV12-4	TRBJ2-2	TGTGCCAGCAGTTTCACTCGGCAGGGGGTAGCTTTTGCCGAGCTGTTTTTT	CASSFTRQGVAFAELFF
many	TRBD1	TRBV12-3/TRBV12-4	TRBJ2-2	TGTGCCAGCAGTTTTGGGACAGGGGGTTTCGGGGAGCTGTTTTTT	CASSFGTGGFGELFF
many	-	TRBV27	TRBJ1-5	TGTGCCAGCAGTTTCGAGGGGCATAGCAATCAGCCCCAGCATTTT	CASSFEGHSNQPQHF
few	-	TRBV24-1	TRBJ2-7	TGTGCCACCAGTGCGGGCTACGAGCAGTACTTC	CATSAGYEQYF
many	TRBD1	TRBV28	TRBJ1-2	TGTGCCACGACAGGGACAGCCACTAACTATGGCTACACATTC	CATTGTATNYGYTF
-	-	TRBV6-1	TRBJ2-7	TGTGCCAGCAGCCGCGGACACACAACCTACGAGCAGTACTTC	CASSRGHTTYEQYF
many	-	TRBV6-5	TRBJ1-1	TGTGCCAGCAGTTACCGCTACATAGGGAACACTGAAGCTTTCTTT	CASSYRYIGNTEAFF
many	-	TRBV10-3	TRBJ2-7	TGTGCCATCAGCCCGGGGTCTAGCTACGAGCAGTACTTC	CAISPGSSYEQYF
many	-	TRBV30	TRBJ2-6	TGTGCCTGGAGGAGAGGGAGGACCCGCCCTGGGGCCAACGTCCTGACTTTC	CAWRRGRTRPGANVLTF
-	-	TRBV7-2	TRBJ1-1	TGTGCCAGCAGCTTAGGAACATGGAACACTGAAGCTTTCTTT	CASSLGTWNTEAFF
-	-	TRBV9	TRBJ2-7	TGTGCCAGCAGCCCTTCAACAGCCGCCTACGAGCAGTACTTC	CASSPSTAAYEQYF
many	TRBD2	TRBV6-2/TRBV6-3	TRBJ2-7	TGTGCCAGCAGTTACCTGGGACTAGCTTTTGAGCAGTACTTC	CASSYLGLAFEQYF
many	TRBD1	TRBV10-1	TRBJ2-5	TGCGCCAGCAGTGATGGGACAGGGTACGGATCGGAGACCCAGTACTTC	CASSDGTGYGSETQYF
many	-	TRBV28	TRBJ2-7	TGTGCCAGCAGCCTACGTGGCAGGGGAGGAACCTACGAGCAGTACTTC	CASSLRGRGGTYEQYF
many	TRBD1	TRBV12-3/TRBV12-4	TRBJ2-5	TGTGCCAGCAGTTTACCCGGACAGGGAGAAGAGACCCAGTACTTC	CASSLPGQGEETQYF
many	-	TRBV6-5	TRBJ2-7	TGTGCCAGCAGTTACGGAGCCCTAGGAACCTACGAGCAGTACTTC	CASSYGALGTYEQYF
many	-	TRBV7-8	TRBJ2-6	TGTGCCAGCAGCTTAGGGTGGGGAGCCGGGGCCAACGTCCTGACTTTC	CASSLGWGAGANVLTF
many	-	TRBV7-3	TRBJ2-7	TGTGCCAGCAGCTTAACGGGGGCCTCCTACGAGCAGTACTTC	CASSLTGASYEQYF
many	TRBD2	TRBV2	TRBJ2-7	TGTGCCAGCAGTGAAGCGCTTCGCGGGAGCCCCTACGAGCAGTACTTC	CASSEALRGSPYEQYF
many	-	TRBV5-1	TRBJ2-5	TGCGCCAGCAGCTTGAGGACAGTACTCCAAGAGACCCAGTACTTC	CASSLRTVLQETQYF
many	-	TRBV27	TRBJ1-2	TGTGCCAGCCGATCACAGGGATATGGCTACACCTTC	CASRSQGYGYTF
many	TRBD2	TRBV28	TRBJ2-7	TGTGCCAGCAGACTTTCTCCTAGCGGGAACCACGGGCAGTACTTC	CASRLSPSGNHGQYF
many	-	TRBV7-3	TRBJ1-1	TGTGCCAGCAGCTTACTTTCGATGGGGAACACTGAAGCTTTCTTT	CASSLLSMGNTEAFF